This is a list of T cell receptor beta chains from one sample in a study of blood T cells in healthy people across ages. TCRdb ran MiXCR on the 5' RACE reads and lists one entry per CDR3 protein. The top ten clones hold about 3.8% of a sample with about 1.5 million distinct CDR3 sequences, 42% of them seen once. Sequencing input: blood. The source is a woman between 18 and 30 years old in good health. Each CDR3 is given without its conserved first and last residue.

v_gene	j_gene	CDR3aa
TRBV4-1	TRBJ1-5	ASSRPLRGGNQPQH
TRBV3-1	TRBJ2-1	ASSQEWLAGNEQF
TRBV20-1	TRBJ1-1	SARARGRVNTEAF
TRBV20-1	TRBJ2-7	SASSATSGILYEQY
TRBV29-1	TRBJ2-4	SATTGQGNIQY
TRBV3-1	TRBJ2-3	ASSLAQGKDTQY
TRBV4-1	TRBJ2-2	ASSQSPRQGTGELF
TRBV5-1	TRBJ2-5	ASSEPQGSAQY
TRBV12-3/TRBV12-4	TRBJ1-1	AGLIYEAF
TRBV6-5	TRBJ2-1	ASSRHLAGSYNEQF
TRBV9	TRBJ2-1	ASSADRGLRQF
TRBV30	TRBJ2-3	AWSIGRTSTDTQY
TRBV6-5	TRBJ2-1	ASSSRGGIANEQF
TRBV6-5	TRBJ1-4	ASSYDRREKLF
TRBV12-3/TRBV12-4	TRBJ2-2	ASMQELNTGELF
TRBV10-3	TRBJ2-3	AISVISGRDPSTDTQY
TRBV4-3	TRBJ2-1	ASSQDWRQGGNEQF
TRBV4-1	TRBJ2-1	ASSPGGARLPYNEQF
TRBV4-3	TRBJ2-1	ASSQQTSGDTWNEQF
TRBV27	TRBJ1-2	ASSLRGAGTYGYT
TRBV10-1	TRBJ2-1	ASSETSGFGNEQF
TRBV18	TRBJ1-2	ASSPHDRVLPGYT
TRBV27	TRBJ2-3	ASGVLGGTDTQY
TRBV4-2	TRBJ2-1	ASSDRETVYEQF
TRBV5-1	TRBJ2-5	ASSFQTPVETQY
TRBV4-2	TRBJ2-2	ASSQDWGHRVTGELF
TRBV20-1	TRBJ1-1	SARVPLPSGDF
TRBV20-1	TRBJ2-5	SARSWDRKETQY
TRBV6-5	TRBJ1-1	ASSYSKGGYEAF